Detailed here is one TCR beta chain. Its specificity is unknown. Each and every patient relapsed after autologous stem cell transplantation, and patients got differing brentuximab vedotin exposure. The sample belongs to a study of PD-1 blockade in classical Hodgkin lymphoma. For the study at large: Patients got intravenous nivolumab 3 mg/kg every 2 weeks. General study results and limits: Before treatment, TCR diversity in newly diagnosed patients was reportedly lower than in healthy donors. Diversity in CD4+ TCRs, unlike that measured in CD8+ TCRs, had risen significantly by C4D1.

Clones were read by immunoSEQ multiplex PCR, and TCRdb kept only the in-frame ones, dropping some. The repertoire holds about 110,000 clones, with about 88% as singletons. Trimming took off 4 bases at V and 5 bases at J, with 19 bases between the two ends. The CDR3 spans 15 residues. Per germline, CDR1 SGHDT and CDR2 YYEEEE. The receptor was derived from a human donor with classical Hodgkin lymphoma. The sample in question was peripheral blood mononuclear cells (PBMCs), obtained before the second cycle of nivolumab. The chain couples TRBV5-6 to TRBJ2-7; D tentatively reads TRBD1 or TRBD2 (6 bases each). The CDR3 DNA reads TGTGCCAGCAGCCTAACGGGGGCCTCGCGGGACGAGCAGTACTTC. It is translated as CASSLTGASRDEQYF.